Below, one TCR beta chain is given with its context. What it binds is unknown. Sequencing was performed with immunoSEQ multiplex PCR; in TCRdb, only in-frame clones are kept and a portion is missing. This sample has about 220,000 clones, with around 88% found just once. The CDR3 has 17 amino acids. The V end was cut by 2 bases, the J end by 4 bases, with 17 bases between. The germline CDR1 and CDR2 sequences are SNHLY and FYNNEI. This entry comes from a study of cytomegalovirus exposure and HLA in healthy donors. Overall study results and limits: Some 150 TCR beta chains were listed as cytomegalovirus-associated.

The source is a woman in her late teens or twenties in good health and CMV-seronegative. Source material: PBMCs. V and J are TRBV2 and TRBJ2-2, with D maybe TRBD2 (6 bases). CDR3 coding DNA: TGTGCCAGCAGTGAAACGTACTTCCGGGGGTCCACCGGGGAGCTGTTTTTT. Translation gives CASSETYFRGSTGELFF. Full variable domain (remainder filled in from reference TRBV2 and TRBJ2-2): EPEVTQTPSHQVTQMGQEVILRCVPISNHLYFYWYRQILGQKVEFLVSFYNNEISEKSEIFDDQFSVERPDGSNFTLKIRSTKLEDSAMYFCASSETYFRGSTGELFFGEGSRLTVL.